Below, 12 T cell receptor beta chains from the same sample are listed, as sequenced in a study of T cells in Graves' hyperthyroidism and ophthalmopathy. Amplified regions were TCR beta CDR3 sequences from RNA transcripts. Primed by the HTBI set, a first-round RT-PCR was run on the TCR CDR3. TCRdb called the multiplex PCR reads again in MiXCR, with one record for every CDR3 protein. This table holds more than 450,000 distinct CDR3 sequences, about 20% found once. Specimen: blood. The receptors come from a man in his forties or fifties with Graves' ophthalmopathy.

The sample holds many counts of this clonotype. The CDR3 loop reads CASTRGGPLMNTEAFF. The DNA for the CDR3 is TGTGCCAGCACCCGGGGGGGTCCCCTCATGAACACTGAAGCTTTCTTT. This chain uses TRBV27 with TRBJ1-1, with D perhaps matching TRBD1 (5 bases). This CDR3 has 16 amino acids. Germline V gene lookup returns CDR1 MNHEY and CDR2 SMNVEV (reference sequence). V lost 7 bases to trimming and J lost 0 bases, with 18 bases between them.

Ten or more counts support this clonotype. The rearrangement links TRBV7-6 to TRBJ2-2; no definite D call. The germline gives CDR1 SGHVS, CDR2 FNYEAQ. V shed 5 bases and J shed 2 bases, with 9 bases lying between them. This CDR3 region has 14 residues. Written as DNA, the CDR3 is TGTGCCAGCAGCCCGACGACTAACACCGGGGAGCTGTTTTTT. Residues: CASSPTTNTGELFF.

This clonotype was counted only a few times. The chain links TRBV5-8 to TRBJ1-5; no definite D call. The CDR3 has 15 amino acids. Between the trimmed V and J ends, which lost 5 bases and 0 bases, there was a span of 12 bases. Germline V lookup: CDR1 SGHTS, CDR2 YDEGEE. In DNA, the CDR3 is TGTGCCAGCAGGATTTACGAACTTAGCAATCAGCCCCAGCATTTT. It encodes CASRIYELSNQPQHF.

This chain joins TRBV3-1 and TRBJ2-3; TRBD2 matches 12 bases. J lost 4 bases, V lost 3 bases, and 2 bases had no gene match. Germline lookup yields CDR1 LGHDT and CDR2 YNNKEL (reference sequence). The CDR3 covers 15 residues. CDR3 sequence (DNA): TGTGCCAGCAGCCAGCTAGCGGGGGGGGCAGATACGCAGTATTTT. This translates into CASSQLAGGADTQYF.

This chain uses TRBV4-1 with TRBJ2-1; 9 bases map to TRBD2. The V gene's germline CDR1 is MGHRA and CDR2 YSYEKL. After removal of 4 bases from V and 2 bases from J, the junction contained 9 bases not matched to a gene. The CDR3 extends over 17 amino acids. CDR3 region: CASSRRGGRVAYNEQFF. CDR3 nucleotides: TGCGCCAGCAGCCGTCGGGGCGGGAGGGTGGCCTACAATGAGCAGTTCTTC.

The CDR3 region is CASSVYGTDYGYTF. The CDR3 DNA reads as TGTGCCAGCAGCGTCTACGGGACAGACTATGGCTACACCTTC. The J gene is TRBJ1-2, the V gene TRBV9; 7 bases align to TRBD1. V was pared by 2 bases and J by 3 bases, with 4 bases of the junction left unmatched. There are 14 residues in the CDR3. In germline, CDR1 is SGDLS, CDR2 YYNGEE.

The chain has TRBV19 and TRBJ2-4; 7 bases match TRBD1. The germline V gene has CDR1 LNHDA and CDR2 SQIVND (reference sequence). The CDR3 covers 16 residues. The junction had 10 bases not matched to a gene; V was cut back by 3 bases and J by 5 bases. In DNA, the CDR3 is TGTGCCAGTAGTATTATGTTACTGGGACAGCAAAACATTCAGTACTTC. It is translated as CASSIMLLGQQNIQYF.

The sample holds a few counts of this clonotype. The junction differs from germline at one of its ends, possibly a read error. The chain has TRBV7-7 and TRBJ2-2; no clear D gene. Germline lookup yields CDR1 SSHAT and CDR2 FNYEAQ (reference sequence). The CDR3 extends over 14 amino acids. The CDR3 coding sequence is TGTGCTAGCAGCCCCTCAGATACCACCGGGGAGCTGTTTTTT. Encoded protein: CASSPSDTTGELFF.

This clonotype was found many times. In DNA, the CDR3 is TGTGCCAGCAGTCCACCGGGACAGGGTTATGGCTACACCTTC. This sequence encodes CASSPPGQGYGYTF. The rearrangement links TRBV7-9 to TRBJ1-2; 9 positions agree with TRBD1. The CDR3 is 14 amino acids. V shed 6 bases and J 5 bases; nucleotides not matched to a gene: 7. Germline-derived CDR1 and CDR2 are SEHNR and FQNEAQ (reference sequence).

The chain employs TRBV2 and TRBJ2-3; 12 nucleotides match TRBD2. The V segment lost 6 bases and the J segment 0 bases; nucleotides outside the gene matches: 13. The CDR3 is made up of 19 amino acids. The V gene's germline CDR1 is SNHLY and CDR2 FYNNEI. Written as DNA, the CDR3 is TGTGCCAGCAGCCACTCGACTAGCGGGGGCCCATATAGCACAGATACGCAGTATTTT. The encoded protein is CASSHSTSGGPYSTDTQYF.

This clonotype has a handful of counts. The chain carries TRBV12-3 or TRBV12-4 and TRBJ2-7; no clear D gene. There are 13 residues in the CDR3. V lost 9 bases to trimming and J lost 3 bases, with 15 bases between them. CDR3 amino acids: CASTRQTGYEQYF. The CDR3 bases are TGTGCCAGTACAAGGCAGACGGGCTACGAGCAGTACTTC.

This clonotype was counted at least ten times. The chain uses TRBV5-1 and TRBJ2-7, with D perhaps matching TRBD1 (6 bases). The ends were cut back, 0 bases at V and 2 bases at J, with 9 bases in the middle. The CDR3 loop spans 14 amino acids. CDR1 and CDR2 (germline): SGHRS, YFSETQ. In DNA form, the CDR3 reads TGCGCCAGCAGCTTGGGACAGGTCCCCTACGAGCAGTACTTC. Translated, it gives CASSLGQVPYEQYF. Together with reference TRBV5-1 and TRBJ2-7, the CDR3 gives the full variable domain: KAGVTQTPRYLIKTRGQQVTLSCSPISGHRSVSWYQQTPGQGLQFLFEYFSETQRNKGNFPGRFSGRQFSNSRSEMNVSTLELGDSALYLCASSLGQVPYEQYFGPGTRLTVT.